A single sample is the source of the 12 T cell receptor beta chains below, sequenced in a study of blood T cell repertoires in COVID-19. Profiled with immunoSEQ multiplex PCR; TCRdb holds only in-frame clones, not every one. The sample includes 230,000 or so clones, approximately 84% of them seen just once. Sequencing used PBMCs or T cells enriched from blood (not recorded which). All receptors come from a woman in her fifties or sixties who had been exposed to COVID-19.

The CDR3 here is CASSLLQNTEAFF. The CDR3 DNA is TGTGCCAGCAGCTTATTACAGAACACTGAAGCTTTCTTT. The V call is TRBV7-9, the J call TRBJ1-1; D gene ambiguous. The germline V and J ends were trimmed by 2 bases and 1 base, with 5 bases remaining between them. Germline CDR1 and CDR2: SEHNR and FQNEAQ (reference sequence). The length of the CDR3 is 13 residues.

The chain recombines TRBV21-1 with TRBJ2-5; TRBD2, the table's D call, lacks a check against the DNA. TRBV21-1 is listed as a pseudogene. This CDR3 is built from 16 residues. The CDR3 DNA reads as TGTGCCAGCAGCAAAGCGCGGGCCAGTGGGAAAGAGACCCAGTACTTC. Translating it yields CASSKARASGKETQYF.

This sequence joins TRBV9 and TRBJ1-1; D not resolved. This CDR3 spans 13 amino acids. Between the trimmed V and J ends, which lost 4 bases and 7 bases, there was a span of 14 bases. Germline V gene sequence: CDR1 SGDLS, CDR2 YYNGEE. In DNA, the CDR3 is TGTGCCAGCAGCTTCTCCCCGGCGGATGAAGCTTTCTTT. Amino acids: CASSFSPADEAFF. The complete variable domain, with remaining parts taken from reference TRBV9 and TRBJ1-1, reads DSGVTQTPKHLITATGQRVTLRCSPRSGDLSVYWYQQSLDQGLQFLIQYYNGEERAKGNILERFSAQQFPDLHSELNLSSLELGDSALYFCASSFSPADEAFFGQGTRLTVV.

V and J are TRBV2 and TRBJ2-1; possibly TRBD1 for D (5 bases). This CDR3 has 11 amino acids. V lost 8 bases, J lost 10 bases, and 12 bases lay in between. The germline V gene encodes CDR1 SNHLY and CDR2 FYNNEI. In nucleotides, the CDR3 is TGTGCCAGCTACCTCAGACAGGAGCAGTTCTTC. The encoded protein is CASYLRQEQFF.

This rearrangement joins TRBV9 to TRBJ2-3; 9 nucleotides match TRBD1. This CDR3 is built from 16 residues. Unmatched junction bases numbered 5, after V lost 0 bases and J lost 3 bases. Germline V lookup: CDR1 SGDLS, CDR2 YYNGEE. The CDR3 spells CASSVGGQGGTDTQYF. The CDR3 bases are TGTGCCAGCAGCGTAGGGGGACAGGGTGGGACAGATACGCAGTATTTT. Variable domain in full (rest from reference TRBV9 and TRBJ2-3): DSGVTQTPKHLITATGQRVTLRCSPRSGDLSVYWYQQSLDQGLQFLIQYYNGEERAKGNILERFSAQQFPDLHSELNLSSLELGDSALYFCASSVGGQGGTDTQYFGPGTRLTVL.

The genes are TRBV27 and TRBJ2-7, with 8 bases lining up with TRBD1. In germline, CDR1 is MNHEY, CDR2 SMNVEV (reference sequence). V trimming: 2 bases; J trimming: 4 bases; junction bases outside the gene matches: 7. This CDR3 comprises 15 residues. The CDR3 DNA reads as TGTGCCAGCAGTTTACCGGGACAGGCTTTATACGAGCAGTACTTC. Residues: CASSLPGQALYEQYF.

CDR3 nucleotides: TGCGCCAGCAGCTTGGAGGGCAGGGGGAAGGAGGCCCTCCACTTT. The encoded protein is CASSLEGRGKEALHF. The V call is TRBV5-1, the J call TRBJ1-6; the match to TRBD1 covers 7 bases. V lost 0 bases, J lost 14 bases, and 11 bases stayed unmatched. The CDR3 sequence is 15 residues long. Germline loops: CDR1 SGHRS, CDR2 YFSETQ.

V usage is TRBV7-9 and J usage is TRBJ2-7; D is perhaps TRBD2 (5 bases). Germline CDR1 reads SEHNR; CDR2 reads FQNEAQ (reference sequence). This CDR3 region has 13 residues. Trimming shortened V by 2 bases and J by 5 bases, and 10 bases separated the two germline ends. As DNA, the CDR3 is TGTGCCAGCAGCTTATCCCTGAGGGACGAGCAGTACTTC. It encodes CASSLSLRDEQYF.

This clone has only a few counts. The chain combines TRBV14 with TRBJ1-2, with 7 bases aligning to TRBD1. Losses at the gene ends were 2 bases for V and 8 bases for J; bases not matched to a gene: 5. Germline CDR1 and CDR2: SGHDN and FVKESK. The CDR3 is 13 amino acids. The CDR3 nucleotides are TGTGCCAGCAGCCAAAGGACAGGCAGCGGCTACACCTTC. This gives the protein CASSQRTGSGYTF.

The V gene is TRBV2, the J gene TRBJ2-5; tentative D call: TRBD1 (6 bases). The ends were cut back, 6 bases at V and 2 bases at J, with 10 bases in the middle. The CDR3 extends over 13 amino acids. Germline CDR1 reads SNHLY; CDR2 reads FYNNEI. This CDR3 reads CASSRDTQETQYF. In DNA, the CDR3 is TGTGCCAGCAGCCGGGACACTCAAGAGACCCAGTACTTC.

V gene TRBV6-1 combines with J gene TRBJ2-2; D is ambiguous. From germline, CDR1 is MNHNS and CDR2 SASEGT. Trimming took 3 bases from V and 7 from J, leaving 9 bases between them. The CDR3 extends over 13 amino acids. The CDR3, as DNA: TGTGCCAGCAGTGATCGCCTTAGCGGGGAGCTGTTTTTT. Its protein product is CASSDRLSGELFF.

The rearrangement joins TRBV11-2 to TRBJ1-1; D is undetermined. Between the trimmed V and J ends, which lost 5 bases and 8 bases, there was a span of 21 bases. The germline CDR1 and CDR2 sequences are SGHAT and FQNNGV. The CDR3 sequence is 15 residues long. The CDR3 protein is CASSPTEVGVTEAFF. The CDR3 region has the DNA TGTGCCAGCAGCCCGACCGAAGTGGGCGTAACCGAAGCTTTCTTT.